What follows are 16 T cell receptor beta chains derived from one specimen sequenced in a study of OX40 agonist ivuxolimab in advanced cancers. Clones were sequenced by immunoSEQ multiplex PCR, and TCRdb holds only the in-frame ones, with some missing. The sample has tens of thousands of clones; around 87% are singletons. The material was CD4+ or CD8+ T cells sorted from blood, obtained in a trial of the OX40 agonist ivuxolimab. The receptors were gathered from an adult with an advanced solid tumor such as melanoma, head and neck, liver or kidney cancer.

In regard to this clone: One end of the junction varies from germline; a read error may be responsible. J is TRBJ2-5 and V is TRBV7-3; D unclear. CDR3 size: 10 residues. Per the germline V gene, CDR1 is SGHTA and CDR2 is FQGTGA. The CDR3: CASSLRAGHF. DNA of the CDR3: TGTGCCAGCAGCTTAAGGGCAGGCCACTTC.

In DNA form, the CDR3 reads TGTGCCAGCAGTAACAGGGTGTCTGAAAAACTGTTTTTT. Translation: CASSNRVSEKLFF. The chain joins TRBV6-6 to TRBJ1-4, with D perhaps matching TRBD1 (6 bases). Trimming pared 5 bases from V and 7 bases from J, leaving 11 bases between. Germline V gene data show CDR1 as MNHNY and CDR2 as SVGAGI (reference sequence). This CDR3 region has 13 residues.

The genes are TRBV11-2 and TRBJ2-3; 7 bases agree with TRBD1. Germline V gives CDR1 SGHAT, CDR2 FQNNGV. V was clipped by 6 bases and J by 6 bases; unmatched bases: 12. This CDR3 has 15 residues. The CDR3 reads CASSPKRGLADTQYF. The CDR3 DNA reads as TGTGCCAGCAGTCCCAAGAGGGGGCTCGCTGATACGCAGTATTTT.

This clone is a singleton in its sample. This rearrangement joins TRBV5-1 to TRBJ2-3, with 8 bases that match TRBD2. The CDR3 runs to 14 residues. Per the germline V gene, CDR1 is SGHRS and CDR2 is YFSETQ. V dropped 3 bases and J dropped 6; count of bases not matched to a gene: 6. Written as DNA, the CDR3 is TGCGCCAGCAGCTCGGTTGCGGGGGGTGATACGCAGTATTTT. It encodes CASSSVAGGDTQYF.

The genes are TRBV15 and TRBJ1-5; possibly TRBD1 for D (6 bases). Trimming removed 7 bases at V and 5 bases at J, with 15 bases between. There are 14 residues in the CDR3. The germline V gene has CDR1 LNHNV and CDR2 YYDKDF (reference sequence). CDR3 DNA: TGTGCCACCACCCCGGGAGGGGGATATCAGCCCCAGCATTTT. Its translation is CATTPGGGYQPQHF.

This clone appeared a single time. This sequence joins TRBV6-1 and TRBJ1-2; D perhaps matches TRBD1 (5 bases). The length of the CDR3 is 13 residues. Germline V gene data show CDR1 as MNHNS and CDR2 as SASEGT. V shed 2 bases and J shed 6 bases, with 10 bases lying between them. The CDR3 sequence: CASSESQGNGYTF. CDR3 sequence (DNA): TGTGCCAGCAGTGAATCGCAGGGCAATGGCTACACCTTC.

The CDR3 protein is CASSPGPDYGYTF. CDR3 DNA sequence: TGCGCCAGCAGCCCCGGGCCTGACTATGGCTACACCTTC. The chain employs TRBV5-1 and TRBJ1-2, with D uncertain. Germline assignment: CDR1 SGHRS and CDR2 YFSETQ. V dropped 4 bases and J dropped 3 bases, with 10 bases sitting between them. The CDR3 is 13 amino acids.

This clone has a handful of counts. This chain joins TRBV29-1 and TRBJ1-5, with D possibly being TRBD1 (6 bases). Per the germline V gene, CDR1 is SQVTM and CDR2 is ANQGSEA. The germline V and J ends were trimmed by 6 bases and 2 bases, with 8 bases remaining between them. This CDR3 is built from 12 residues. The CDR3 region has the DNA TGCAGCGTAGGACAGCGCAATCAGCCCCAGCATTTT. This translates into CSVGQRNQPQHF.

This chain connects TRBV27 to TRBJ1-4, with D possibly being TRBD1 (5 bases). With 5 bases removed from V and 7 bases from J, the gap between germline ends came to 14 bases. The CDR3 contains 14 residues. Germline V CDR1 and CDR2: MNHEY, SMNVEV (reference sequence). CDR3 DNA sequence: TGTGCCAGCAGTCCCCCGGGACGCGGTGAAAAACTGTTTTTT. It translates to CASSPPGRGEKLFF.

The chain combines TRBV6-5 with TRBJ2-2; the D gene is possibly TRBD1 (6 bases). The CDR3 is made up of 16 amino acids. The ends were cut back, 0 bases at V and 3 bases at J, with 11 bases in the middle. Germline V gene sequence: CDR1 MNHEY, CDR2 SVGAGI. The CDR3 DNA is TGTGCCAGCAGTTACTCGACCAGGGGCCACACCGGGGAGCTGTTTTTT. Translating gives CASSYSTRGHTGELFF.

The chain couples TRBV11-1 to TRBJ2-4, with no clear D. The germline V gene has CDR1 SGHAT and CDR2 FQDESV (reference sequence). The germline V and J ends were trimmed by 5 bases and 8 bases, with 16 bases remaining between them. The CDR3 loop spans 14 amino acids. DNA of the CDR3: TGTGCCAGCAGCCCGCGCTTCGAAAAGGACATTCAGTACTTC. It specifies CASSPRFEKDIQYF.

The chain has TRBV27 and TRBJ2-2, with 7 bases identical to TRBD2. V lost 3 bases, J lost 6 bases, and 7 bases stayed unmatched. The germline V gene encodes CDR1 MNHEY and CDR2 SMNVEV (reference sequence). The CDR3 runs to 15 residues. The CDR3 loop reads CASSFWTRVPGELFF. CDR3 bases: TGTGCCAGCAGTTTTTGGACTAGGGTGCCCGGGGAGCTGTTTTTT.

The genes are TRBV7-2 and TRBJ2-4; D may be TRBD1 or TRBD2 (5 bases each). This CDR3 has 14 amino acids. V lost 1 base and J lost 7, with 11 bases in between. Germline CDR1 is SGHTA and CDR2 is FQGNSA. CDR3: CASSLDQGRNIQYF. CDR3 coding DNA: TGTGCCAGCAGCTTAGATCAGGGACGGAACATTCAGTACTTC.

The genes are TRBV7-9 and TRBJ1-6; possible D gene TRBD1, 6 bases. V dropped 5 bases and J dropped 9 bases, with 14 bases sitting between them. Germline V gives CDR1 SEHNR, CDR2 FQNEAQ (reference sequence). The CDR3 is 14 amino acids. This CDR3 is CASSRRQASSPLHF. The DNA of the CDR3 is TGTGCCAGCAGCCGAAGACAGGCCAGTTCACCCCTCCACTTT.

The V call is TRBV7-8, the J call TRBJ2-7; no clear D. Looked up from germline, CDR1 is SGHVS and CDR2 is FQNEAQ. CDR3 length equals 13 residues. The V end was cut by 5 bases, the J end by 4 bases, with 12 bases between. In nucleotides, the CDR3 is TGTGCCAGCAGCCCGAAGACTCAATACGAGCAGTACTTC. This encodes CASSPKTQYEQYF. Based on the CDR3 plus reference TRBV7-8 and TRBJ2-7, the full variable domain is GAGVSQSPRYKVAKRGQDVALRCDPISGHVSLFWYQQALGQGPEFLTYFQNEAQLDKSGLPSDRFFAERPEGSVSTLKIQRTQQEDSAVYLCASSPKTQYEQYFGPGTRLTVT.

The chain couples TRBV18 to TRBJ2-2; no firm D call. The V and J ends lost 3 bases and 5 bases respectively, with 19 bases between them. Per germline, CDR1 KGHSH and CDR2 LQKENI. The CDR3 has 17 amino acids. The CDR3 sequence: CASSPQPVTSTTGELFF. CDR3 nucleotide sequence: TGTGCCAGCTCACCTCAGCCCGTGACGTCCACTACCGGGGAGCTGTTTTTT.